The rows below give T cell receptor beta chains drawn from one sample of a study of long-term antiretroviral therapy in people with HIV. Sequencing was performed with immunoSEQ multiplex PCR; in TCRdb, only in-frame clones are kept and a portion is missing. Of approximately 31,000 clones in the sample, just under 80% are singletons; the top ten hold around 8%. Sample: unsorted PBMCs, taken 3.1 years after starting antiretroviral therapy. The receptors derive from a woman in her fifties or sixties with HIV. CDR3s include the opening cysteine and the closing phenylalanine or tryptophan. A D gene is named only where the DNA matches it firmly. Where a row states a size, it is once, few, many or the class of an expanded clone; other rows omit it.

CDR3 protein: CASSGRTARTDTQYF
CDR3 DNA: TGTGCCAGCAGTGGGAGAACGGCCCGCACAGATACGCAGTATTTT
V gene: TRBV2
D gene: -
J gene: TRBJ2-3
clone size: -
CDR3 length: 15

CDR3 protein: CASSLVLGDQPQHF
CDR3 DNA: TGTGCCAGCAGCTTAGTTTTGGGTGATCAGCCCCAGCATTTT
V gene: TRBV7-8
D gene: -
J gene: TRBJ1-5
clone size: few
CDR3 length: 14

CDR3 protein: CASSPQTEGQPQHF
CDR3 DNA: TGTGCCAGTAGTCCTCAGACTGAGGGTCAGCCCCAGCATTTT
V gene: TRBV19
D gene: -
J gene: TRBJ1-5
clone size: -
CDR3 length: 14

CDR3 protein: CASSLGGSSTEAFF
CDR3 DNA: TGTGCCAGCAGTTTGGGAGGGTCCAGCACTGAAGCTTTCTTT
V gene: TRBV27
D gene: -
J gene: TRBJ1-1
clone size: -
CDR3 length: 14

CDR3 protein: CASSLVVPVGQPQHF
CDR3 DNA: TGTGCCAGCAGCTTAGTAGTCCCGGTCGGTCAGCCCCAGCATTTT
V gene: TRBV11-3
D gene: -
J gene: TRBJ1-5
clone size: -
CDR3 length: 15

CDR3 protein: CASSAGPGGGQLYGYTF
CDR3 DNA: TGTGCCAGCAGCGCAGGACCCGGGGGGGGCCAACTATATGGCTACACCTTC
V gene: TRBV7-9
D gene: -
J gene: TRBJ1-2
clone size: -
CDR3 length: 17

CDR3 protein: CASRPDTTDTQYF
CDR3 DNA: TGTGCCAGCAGACCGGACACTACAGATACGCAGTATTTT
V gene: TRBV7-9
D gene: -
J gene: TRBJ2-3
clone size: -
CDR3 length: 13

CDR3 protein: CASSLGTGINIQYF
CDR3 DNA: TGCGCCAGCAGCTTGGGGACAGGGATAAACATTCAGTACTTC
V gene: TRBV5-1
D gene: TRBD1
J gene: TRBJ2-4
clone size: once
CDR3 length: 14

CDR3 protein: CAWGGTGTVQETQYF
CDR3 DNA: TGTGCCTGGGGGGGGACAGGAACAGTACAAGAGACCCAGTACTTC
V gene: TRBV30
D gene: TRBD1
J gene: TRBJ2-5
clone size: -
CDR3 length: 15

CDR3 protein: CASSLIKVEAFF
CDR3 DNA: TGTGCCAGCAGCTTAATAAAGGTCGAAGCTTTCTTT
V gene: TRBV11-2
D gene: -
J gene: TRBJ1-1
clone size: -
CDR3 length: 12